This T cell receptor (beta chain) was identified in a study of vaccination and CD4 T cells after COVID-19. The overall study: Samples taken post-COVID came a median around 96 days after diagnosis, ranging from 35 to 161. As control conditions, cultures were given either a CEFX pool serving as positive control, an HIV-1 Nef pool, or no peptide at all.

Trimming pared 8 bases from V and 2 bases from J, leaving 11 bases between. Looked up from germline, CDR1 is SGHTA and CDR2 is FQGNSA. This CDR3 spans 13 amino acids. Points on this clonotype: What it recognizes is unknown.

Time point specified: late sampling 161 to 241 days after vaccination in a few convalescent patients. Treatment of the sample: approximately 10-day PBMC culture with coronavirus spike peptide pools or control peptides (ViraFEST assay). The Oncomine TCR Beta short-read assay was applied to DNA of cultured CD4+ T cells. One entry per CDR3 protein, called by TCRdb with MiXCR from the PCR reads. Of 20,000 to 30,000 distinct CDR3 sequences listed, more than 30% are singletons. This TCR came from a human donor who had recovered from COVID-19. The sequenced sample was CD4+ T cells from blood, cultured in vitro, obtained about 7 months after SARS-CoV-2 vaccination. The rearrangement joins TRBV7-2 to TRBJ2-3, with a possible D match to TRBD1 (6 bases). The CDR3 here is CASGDKNTDTQYF. In DNA, the CDR3 is TGTGCCAGCGGGGACAAGAACACAGATACGCAGTATTTT.